Below are 10 T cell receptor beta chains sequenced from a single sample in a study of OX40 agonist ivuxolimab in advanced cancers. TCRdb's copy holds only in-frame clones and misses some; the assay was immunoSEQ multiplex PCR. The sample comprises about 55,000 clones, about 80% of which are singletons, and around 4.6% rests with the top ten. The sample in question was CD4+ or CD8+ T cells sorted from blood, obtained in a trial of the OX40 agonist ivuxolimab. The receptors come from an adult with an advanced solid tumor such as melanoma, head and neck, liver or kidney cancer.

The V and J genes are TRBV12-5 and TRBJ2-5; no clear D. CDR1 is LGHNT, CDR2 FRNRAP, per germline. The CDR3 has 15 residues. V lost 6 bases and J lost 3, with 17 bases in between. The chain's CDR3 is CASGPGSVSKETQYF. The CDR3 nucleotides read TGTGCTAGTGGCCCTGGGTCTGTTTCGAAAGAGACCCAGTACTTC.

The chain links TRBV4-2 to TRBJ2-6; D remains ambiguous. V lost 1 base to trimming and J lost 2 bases, with 9 bases between them. The CDR3 loop spans 16 amino acids. In germline, CDR1 is LGHNA, CDR2 YNFKEQ. CDR3 nucleotide sequence: TGTGCCAGCAGCCAAGTTCGTGCGGCTGGGGCCAACGTCCTGACTTTC. The encoded protein is CASSQVRAAGANVLTF.

The chain combines TRBV18 with TRBJ2-1; 9 nucleotides line up with TRBD1. Germline V gene lookup returns CDR1 KGHSH and CDR2 LQKENI. V was clipped by 5 bases and J by 1 base; unmatched bases: 3. The CDR3 spans 15 residues. The CDR3 loop is CASSMTGGSYNEQFF. The CDR3 DNA reads as TGTGCCAGCTCAATGACAGGGGGATCCTACAATGAGCAGTTCTTC.

The CDR3 is CASSLGDLPNQPQHF. The DNA for the CDR3 is TGTGCCAGCAGCTTAGGGGACCTCCCCAATCAGCCCCAGCATTTT. The chain has TRBV11-2 and TRBJ1-5, with D tentatively TRBD1 (5 bases). The CDR3 runs to 15 residues. Germline CDR1 is SGHAT and CDR2 is FQNNGV. V lost 1 base, J lost 3 bases, and 10 bases lay in between.

This clone appeared a few times. The chain links TRBV9 to TRBJ1-1; TRBD1 is a possible D gene (5 bases). There are 15 residues in the CDR3. V was pared by 5 bases and J by 6 bases, with 20 bases between. Germline CDR1 reads SGDLS; CDR2 reads YYNGEE. CDR3 amino acids: CASSTLPGGGAEAFF. The CDR3, as DNA: TGTGCCAGCAGTACCCTCCCGGGGGGTGGGGCTGAAGCTTTCTTT.

This sequence joins TRBV9 and TRBJ2-7, with a possible D match to TRBD2 (6 bases). Trimming left V 0 bases short and J 4 bases short, with 14 bases between. The length of the CDR3 is 15 residues. From germline, CDR1 is SGDLS and CDR2 YYNGEE. CDR3 loop: CASSVDPGELYEQYF. DNA for the CDR3: TGTGCCAGCAGCGTAGACCCGGGGGAGCTGTACGAGCAGTACTTC.

V usage is TRBV9 and J usage is TRBJ1-3; D not certain. The ends were cut back, 4 bases at V and 0 bases at J, with 11 bases in the middle. The germline V gene has CDR1 SGDLS and CDR2 YYNGEE. There are 15 residues in the CDR3. CDR3 residues: CASSSVGSSGNTIYF. CDR3 nucleotide sequence: TGTGCCAGCAGCTCCGTGGGCAGCTCTGGAAACACCATATATTTT. The whole variable domain, filled in from reference TRBV9 and TRBJ1-3, reads DSGVTQTPKHLITATGQRVTLRCSPRSGDLSVYWYQQSLDQGLQFLIQYYNGEERAKGNILERFSAQQFPDLHSELNLSSLELGDSALYFCASSSVGSSGNTIYFGEGSWLTVV.

This clone was seen more than once but under ten times. The genes are TRBV5-6 and TRBJ2-7, with unresolved D. The CDR3 totals 14 residues. Per germline, CDR1 SGHDT and CDR2 YYEEEE. Deletions cut 0 bases from V and 1 base from J, with 8 bases between. The CDR3 region is CASSLVVSSYEQYF. CDR3 bases: TGTGCCAGCAGCTTGGTGGTCAGTTCCTACGAGCAGTACTTC. Full variable domain (missing parts from reference TRBV5-6 and TRBJ2-7): DAGVTQSPTHLIKTRGQQVTLRCSPKSGHDTVSWYQQALGQGPQFIFQYYEEEERQRGNFPDRFSGHQFPNYSSELNVNALLLGDSALYLCASSLVVSSYEQYFGPGTRLTVT.

J is TRBJ2-2 and V is TRBV5-1; TRBD1 might be the D (5 bases). Germline CDR1 SGHRS, CDR2 YFSETQ. CDR3 length: 15 residues. Between the trimmed V and J ends, which lost 4 bases and 0 bases, there was a span of 10 bases. CDR3 sequence (DNA): TGCGCCAGCAGCCGTCACAGGTCGAACACCGGGGAGCTGTTTTTT. It translates to CASSRHRSNTGELFF.

The chain recombines TRBV19 with TRBJ1-1; D may be TRBD1 (6 bases). Per germline, CDR1 LNHDA and CDR2 SQIVND (reference sequence). The ends were cut back, 6 bases at V and 9 bases at J, with 23 bases in the middle. This CDR3 has 15 amino acids. The CDR3 DNA sequence: TGTGCCAGTAGAGCACAGGGCGGGTTGGGGGAACAAGCTTTCTTT. Protein: CASRAQGGLGEQAFF.